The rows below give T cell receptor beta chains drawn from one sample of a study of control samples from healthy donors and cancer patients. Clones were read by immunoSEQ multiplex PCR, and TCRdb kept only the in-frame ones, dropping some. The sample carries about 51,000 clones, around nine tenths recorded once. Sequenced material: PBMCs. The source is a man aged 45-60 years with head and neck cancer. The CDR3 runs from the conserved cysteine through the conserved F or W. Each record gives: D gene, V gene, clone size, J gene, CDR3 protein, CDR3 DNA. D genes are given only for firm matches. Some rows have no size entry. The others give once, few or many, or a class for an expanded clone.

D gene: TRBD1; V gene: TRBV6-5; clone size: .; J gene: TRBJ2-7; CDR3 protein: CASWDRGYEQYF; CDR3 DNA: TGTGCCAGCTGGGACAGGGGCTACGAGCAGTACTTC
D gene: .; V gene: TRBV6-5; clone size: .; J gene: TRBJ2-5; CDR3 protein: CASSYGTAQQTQYF; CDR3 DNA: TGTGCCAGCAGTTACGGGACTGCCCAACAGACCCAGTACTTC
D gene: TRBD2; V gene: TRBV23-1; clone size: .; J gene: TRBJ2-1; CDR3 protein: CASSQSGGLAPSYNEQFF; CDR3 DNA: TGCGCCAGCAGTCAATCGGGGGGACTAGCGCCCTCCTACAATGAGCAGTTCTTC
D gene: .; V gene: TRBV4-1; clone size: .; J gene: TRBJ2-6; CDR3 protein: CASSQAVDGANVLTF; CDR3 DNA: TGCGCCAGCAGCCAAGCCGTGGATGGGGCCAACGTCCTGACTTTC
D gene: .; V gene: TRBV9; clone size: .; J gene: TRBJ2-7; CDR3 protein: CAGKRGAPSEQYF; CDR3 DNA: TGTGCCGGCAAACGGGGGGCACCTTCGGAGCAGTACTTC
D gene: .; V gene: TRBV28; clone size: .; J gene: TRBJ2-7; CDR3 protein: CASKSDGYEQYF; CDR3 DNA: TGTGCCAGCAAATCCGACGGCTACGAGCAGTACTTC
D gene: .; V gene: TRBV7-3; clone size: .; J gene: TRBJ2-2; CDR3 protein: CTSSLGNTGELFF; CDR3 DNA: TGTACCAGCAGCTTGGGCAACACCGGGGAGCTGTTTTTT
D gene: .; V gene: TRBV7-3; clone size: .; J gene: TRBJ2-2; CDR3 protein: CASSSPAGGANTGELFF; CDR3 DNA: TGTGCCAGCAGCTCGCCGGCCGGGGGAGCGAACACCGGGGAGCTGTTTTTT
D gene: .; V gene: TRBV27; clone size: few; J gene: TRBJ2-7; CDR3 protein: CASSFSGRGISEQYF; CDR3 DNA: TGTGCCAGCAGTTTTAGTGGTAGGGGGATAAGCGAGCAGTACTTC
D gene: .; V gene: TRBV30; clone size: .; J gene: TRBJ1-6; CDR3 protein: CAWTLNSPLHF; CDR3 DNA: TGTGCCTGGACCCTCAATTCACCCCTCCACTTT
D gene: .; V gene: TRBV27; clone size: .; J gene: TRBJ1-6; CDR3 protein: CASSPSYNSPLHF; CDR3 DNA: TGTGCCAGCAGTCCCTCCTATAATTCACCCCTCCACTTT
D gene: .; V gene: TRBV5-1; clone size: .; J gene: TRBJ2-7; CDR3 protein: CASSLASGLYEQYF; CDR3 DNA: TGCGCCAGCAGCTTGGCTTCGGGGCTCTACGAGCAGTACTTC
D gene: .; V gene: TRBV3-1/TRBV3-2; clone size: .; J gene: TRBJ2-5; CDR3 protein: CASSQVRGGETQYF; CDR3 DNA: TGTGCCAGCAGCCAAGTACGGGGTGGCGAGACCCAGTACTTC
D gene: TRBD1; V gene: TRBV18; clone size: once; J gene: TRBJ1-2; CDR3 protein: CASSPPVKGARGYTF; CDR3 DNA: TGTGCCAGCTCACCACCGGTGAAGGGGGCAAGGGGCTACACCTTC
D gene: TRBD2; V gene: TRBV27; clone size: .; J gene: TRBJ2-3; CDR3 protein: CASSLLSGGPTDTQYF; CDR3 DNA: TGTGCCAGCAGTTTACTGTCGGGGGGGCCCACAGATACGCAGTATTTT
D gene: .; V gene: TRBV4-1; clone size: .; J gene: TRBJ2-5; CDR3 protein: CASSQGSPPETQYF; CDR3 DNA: TGCGCCAGCAGCCAAGGAAGTCCCCCAGAGACCCAGTACTTC
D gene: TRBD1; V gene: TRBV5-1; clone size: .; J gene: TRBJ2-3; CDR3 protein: CASRRTGASTDTQYF; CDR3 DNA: TGCGCCAGCAGACGGACAGGGGCGAGCACAGATACGCAGTATTTT
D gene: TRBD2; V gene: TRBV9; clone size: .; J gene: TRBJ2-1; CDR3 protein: CASSVIPSRTSGSYLFF; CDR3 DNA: TGTGCCAGCAGCGTAATTCCGTCCCGGACTAGCGGGAGTTATCTGTTCTTC
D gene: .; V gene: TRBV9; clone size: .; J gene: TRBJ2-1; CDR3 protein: CASSVGLDRSGPPYNEQFF; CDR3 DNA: TGTGCCAGCAGCGTAGGCCTCGACCGGAGCGGTCCGCCCTACAATGAGCAGTTCTTC
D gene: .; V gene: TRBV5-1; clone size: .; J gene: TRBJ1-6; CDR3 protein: CASSLVGTSNSPLHF; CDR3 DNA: TGCGCCAGCAGCTTGGTTGGGACTTCCAATTCACCCCTCCACTTT
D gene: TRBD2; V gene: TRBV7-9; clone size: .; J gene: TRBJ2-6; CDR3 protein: CASSRGLAGGGGANVLTF; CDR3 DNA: TGCGCCAGCAGCCGTGGACTAGCGGGAGGAGGGGGGGCCAACGTCCTGACTTTC
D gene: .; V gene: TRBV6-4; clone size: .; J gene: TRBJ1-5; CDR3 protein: CASSAYGGGNQPQHF; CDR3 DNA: TGTGCCAGCAGCGCGTACGGGGGGGGCAATCAGCCCCAGCATTTT
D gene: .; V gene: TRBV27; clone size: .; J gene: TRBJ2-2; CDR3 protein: CASSFSTGYKIGELFF; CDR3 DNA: TGTGCCAGCAGTTTTAGTACAGGGTATAAGATCGGGGAGCTGTTTTTT
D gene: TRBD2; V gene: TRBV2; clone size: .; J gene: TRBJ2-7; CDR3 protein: CASKEGSGSSYEQYF; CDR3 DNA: TGTGCCAGCAAGGAGGGTAGCGGGAGTTCCTACGAGCAGTACTTC
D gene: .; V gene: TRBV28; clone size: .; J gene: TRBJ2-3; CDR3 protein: CASSKSFGTDTQYF; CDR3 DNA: TGTGCCAGCTCGAAATCTTTTGGCACAGATACGCAGTATTTT
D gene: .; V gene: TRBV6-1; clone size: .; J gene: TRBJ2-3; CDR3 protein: CASRGGGTDTQYF; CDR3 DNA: TGTGCCAGCAGGGGGGGAGGCACAGATACGCAGTATTTT
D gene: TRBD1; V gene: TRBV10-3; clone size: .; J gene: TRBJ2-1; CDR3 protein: CAISKPGQLYNEQFF; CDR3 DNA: TGTGCCATCTCCAAACCGGGACAGCTATACAATGAGCAGTTCTTC
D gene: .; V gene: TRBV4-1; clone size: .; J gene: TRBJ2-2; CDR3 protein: CASSQGAFSGVIATGELFF; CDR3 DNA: TGCGCCAGCAGCCAAGGCGCATTTTCGGGGGTGATCGCCACCGGGGAGCTGTTTTTT
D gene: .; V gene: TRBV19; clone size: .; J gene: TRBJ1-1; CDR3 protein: CASSMPHMNTEAFF; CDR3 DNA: TGTGCCAGTAGTATGCCACATATGAACACTGAAGCTTTCTTT
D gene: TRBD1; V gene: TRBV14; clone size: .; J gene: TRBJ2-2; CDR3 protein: CASSQGGTGGIGELFF; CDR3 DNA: TGTGCCAGCAGCCAAGGAGGGACAGGGGGCATCGGGGAGCTGTTTTTT
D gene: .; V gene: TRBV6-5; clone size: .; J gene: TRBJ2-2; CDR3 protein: CASGPAGSRGGELFF; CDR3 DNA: TGTGCCAGCGGCCCAGCGGGCTCGCGAGGGGGGGAGCTGTTTTTT
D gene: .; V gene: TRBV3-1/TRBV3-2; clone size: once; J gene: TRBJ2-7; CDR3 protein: CASPRRQTGPYEQYF; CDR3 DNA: TGTGCCAGCCCCCGTCGGCAGACCGGACCCTACGAGCAGTACTTC
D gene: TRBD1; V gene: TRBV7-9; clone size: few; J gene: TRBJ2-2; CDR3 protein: CASRPGKPGQGTTGELFF; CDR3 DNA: TGTGCCAGCAGGCCAGGGAAACCGGGACAGGGGACCACCGGGGAGCTGTTTTTT
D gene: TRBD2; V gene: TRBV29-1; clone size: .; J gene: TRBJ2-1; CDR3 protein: CSVEDLAGNNEQFF; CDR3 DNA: TGCAGCGTTGAAGATCTAGCGGGAAACAATGAGCAGTTCTTC
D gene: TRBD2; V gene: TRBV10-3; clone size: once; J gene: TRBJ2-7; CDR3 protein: CAIANSGGSHEQYF; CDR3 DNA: TGTGCCATAGCCAATAGCGGGGGGTCCCACGAGCAGTACTTC
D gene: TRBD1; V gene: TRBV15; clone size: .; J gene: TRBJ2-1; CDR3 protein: CATTTGPSSYNEQFF; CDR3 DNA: TGTGCCACCACGACAGGGCCCAGCTCCTACAATGAGCAGTTCTTC
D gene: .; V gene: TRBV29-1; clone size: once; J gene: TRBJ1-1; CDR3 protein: CSVETRQREAFF; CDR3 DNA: TGCAGCGTTGAAACGAGGCAGCGTGAAGCTTTCTTT
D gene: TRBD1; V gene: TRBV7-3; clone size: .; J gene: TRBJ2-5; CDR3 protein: CASSSGTGAETQYF; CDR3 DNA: TGTGCCAGCAGCTCCGGGACAGGGGCGGAGACCCAGTACTTC
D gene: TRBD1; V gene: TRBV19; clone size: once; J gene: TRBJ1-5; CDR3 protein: CASSVGQGLNQPQHF; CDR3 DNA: TGTGCCAGTAGTGTTGGACAGGGGCTTAATCAGCCCCAGCATTTT
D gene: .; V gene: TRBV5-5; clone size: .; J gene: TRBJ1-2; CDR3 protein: CASDPTGDYGYTF; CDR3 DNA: TGTGCCAGTGACCCGACAGGTGACTATGGCTACACCTTC
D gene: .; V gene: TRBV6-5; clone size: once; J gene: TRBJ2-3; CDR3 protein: CASSLWGQDTQYF; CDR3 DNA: TGTGCCAGCAGTTTATGGGGCCAAGATACGCAGTATTTT
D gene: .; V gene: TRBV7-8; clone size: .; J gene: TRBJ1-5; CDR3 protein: CASSAYGTDPRQPQHF; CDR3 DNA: TGTGCCAGCAGCGCGTACGGGACGGACCCCCGTCAGCCCCAGCATTTT